These T cell receptor beta chains were read from a single sample in a study of PD-1 blockade in classical Hodgkin lymphoma. Some clones are missing from TCRdb's copy, which holds only in-frame ones; the method was immunoSEQ multiplex PCR. The sample includes about 28,000 clones, around nine tenths of them seen just once. Here the sequenced sample was CD8+ T cells from blood, taken at baseline. The receptor set was obtained from a human donor with classical Hodgkin lymphoma. Both conserved end residues are part of each CDR3. D genes are given only for firm matches. A row's size may be missing; if present it is once, few, many or a size class.

cdr3_nt	cdr3_aa	clone_size	v_call	d_call	j_call
TGCGCCAGCAGCTTGTTGGGGAGACGACCCAACACCGGGGAGCTGTTTTTT	CASSLLGRRPNTGELFF	-	TRBV5-1	-	TRBJ2-2
TGTGCCAGCAATGGACTAGCGGGACCCGCACCCCTCGATGAGCAGTTCTTC	CASNGLAGPAPLDEQFF	-	TRBV13	TRBD2	TRBJ2-1
TGCGCCAGCAGTGGCAGGGGGCTTGATGAAAAACTGTTTTTT	CASSGRGLDEKLFF	-	TRBV10-2	TRBD1	TRBJ1-4
TGTGCCAGCAGCTTAAGGAAAAGGGTCCCCAACAATGAGCAGTTCTTC	CASSLRKRVPNNEQFF	-	TRBV7-6	-	TRBJ2-1
TGTGCCAGCAGCTCCCGGGGACCGTCCGACGAGCAGTACTTC	CASSSRGPSDEQYF	-	TRBV7-9	-	TRBJ2-7
TGTGCCAGTAGCATCGACAGGAACTCTGGAAACACCATATATTTT	CASSIDRNSGNTIYF	few	TRBV19	-	TRBJ1-3
TGTGCCAGCAGCTTGGACTTGAGCACTGAAGCTTTCTTT	CASSLDLSTEAFF	-	TRBV5-5	-	TRBJ1-1
TGTGCCAGCAGCTTGTGGGGGGGGAATTCACCCCTCCACTTT	CASSLWGGNSPLHF	-	TRBV5-6	-	TRBJ1-6
TGTGCCAGCAGTTTAACTTGGGCGTCAACTAATGAAAAACTGTTTTTT	CASSLTWASTNEKLFF	once	TRBV27	-	TRBJ1-4
TGTGCCAGCAGCCTAAGCCGGGAGACGGGTCCGTACGAGCAGTACTTC	CASSLSRETGPYEQYF	-	TRBV2	-	TRBJ2-7
TGTGCCAGCAGCCGTTCAGGACTAGCGGAGGAGCAGTTCTTC	CASSRSGLAEEQFF	-	TRBV11-3	TRBD2	TRBJ2-1
TGTGCCAGCAGCTTAGAAACAGGGGTTCAGCCCCAGCATTTT	CASSLETGVQPQHF	-	TRBV7-8	TRBD1	TRBJ1-5
TGTGCCAGCCTCAGGGATGACGAGCAGTACTTC	CASLRDDEQYF	-	TRBV7-9	-	TRBJ2-7
TGTGCTAGTAACGGACTAGCGGTAAACAATGAGCAGTTCTTC	CASNGLAVNNEQFF	-	TRBV12-5	TRBD2	TRBJ2-1
TGCGCCAGCAGCTTGGGGTCCGCCTCTGGAAACACCATATATTTT	CASSLGSASGNTIYF	-	TRBV5-1	-	TRBJ1-3
TGTGCCAGCAGCTGGGGACCGGAGACCCAGTACTTC	CASSWGPETQYF	-	TRBV5-4	-	TRBJ2-5
TGTGCCAGCAGTTTATTTGAGGGGGCGAGCTCCTACGAGCAGTACTTC	CASSLFEGASSYEQYF	-	TRBV28	TRBD1	TRBJ2-7
TGCGCCAGCAGCCAAGTCTGGGGACTAGCAACCAACGAGCAGTACTTC	CASSQVWGLATNEQYF	medium-sized	TRBV4-1	TRBD2	TRBJ2-7
TGCGCCAGCAGCCAAGCGTCCCAGGGGGGGACCACAGATACGCAGTATTTT	CASSQASQGGTTDTQYF	-	TRBV4-1	-	TRBJ2-3
TGTGCCAGCAGTTTAACAGGGGGGGGCGAGCAGTACTTC	CASSLTGGGEQYF	once	TRBV28	-	TRBJ2-7
TGTGCCAGCAGCTTCGGGGGGGAAACCTACGAGCAGTACTTC	CASSFGGETYEQYF	-	TRBV7-9	TRBD2	TRBJ2-7
TGTGCCTGGGGCAACGGAGATACGCAGTATTTT	CAWGNGDTQYF	-	TRBV30	-	TRBJ2-3